The text below deals with one TCR beta chain. Its antigen specificity is not known. No base quality information exists; no much larger clone differs at one position. This specimen belongs to a study of shared clonotypes between healthy human individuals (TCRdb year 2020). Turning to the overall study: The cohort included a few men and a couple of women between 18 and 49 years of age. Each donor's leukapheresis produced roughly between roughly 0.94 and 9.5 billion PBMCs. To increase sequencing depth and limit assay-specific biases, different laboratories used diverse techniques to prepare libraries and sequence TCR repertoires. Per donor, three plates each were used for CD4 naive and CD4 memory, two for CD8 naive, and one for CD8 memory. To estimate repertoire size and how much clonotypes are shared between individuals, the study performed deep sequencing of blood TCR repertoires from about 5 healthy adults. Overall results and qualifications from the work: Sharing across a few donors was observed for approximately 4.6% of naive CD4, about 4% of naive CD8, over 2% of memory CD4, and about 0.39% of memory CD8 clonotypes. Even with the large sequencing depth, rarefaction of the sorted-subset datasets indicated that sequencing was incomplete. Based on pairwise subsampling, the degree of clonotype sharing among donors was expected to be affected by sequencing depth. Clonotypes shared by all four sorted-subset donors showed higher generation probabilities than non-shared clonotypes. Estimated clonotype richness was generally larger for naive than for memory subsets. Because the study included a small number of donors, the genetic and exposure-history diversity represented was limited. Only blood was sampled, and tissue TCR repertoires likely differ from those in blood.

CDR1 is given as SGHDT and CDR2 as YYEEEE, both from the germline V gene. Trimming at the junction amounts to 0 bases on V and 5 bases on J, and the germline ends lie 8 bases apart. Including cysteine and phenylalanine, the CDR3 has 13 amino acids. Only the CDR3 portion is preserved as DNA: 39 bases, with reading frame beginning at the first base. Using the deep immunoSEQ assay, multiplex PCR amplified TCR CDR3 regions from genomic DNA. Extracted genomic DNA from each cell subset was spread evenly across all wells of several immunoSEQ 96-well plates, with each plate serving as a replicate. For sorted subsets, each replicate PCR was loaded with approximately 200 ng genomic DNA, equivalent to 25,000 to 35,000 T cell genomes. Purified libraries were quantified with a Qubit 3.0 fluorometer, sized on a Bioanalyzer 2100, and re-quantified with the KAPA Library Quantification kit. Each immunoSEQ 96-well plate was sequenced on its own single-read 150-cycle Illumina NextSeq 550 flow cell. In the paper's pipeline: Because the immunoSEQ output held only junctional sequences and lacked quality scores, the filtering could not match the filtering applied to full-length reads. Sequences were annotated with PyIR, a Python wrapper for IgBLAST v1.9, and V/J genes and CDR3 were assigned using IMGT germline references. Reads with weak V/J assignments (E-value above 1e-6), missing CDR3, stop codons, out-of-frame junctions, or ambiguous translated residues were removed. V3J clonotypes were defined as sequences sharing the same inferred V gene, J gene, and CDR3 amino acid sequence. Percentage overlap between repertoires was calculated by dividing the number of shared unique clonotypes by the size of the smaller repertoire. Richness of each repertoire was evaluated using RTK rarefaction, the Chao1 estimator, and Recon v2.1 estimates of unobserved clonotypes. Generation probabilities for all TCRbeta clonotypes obtained by the gDNA method from four donors were computed using OLGA. TCRdb took over this immuneACCESS table, retaining in-frame rearrangements with V and J assigned. Such tables are incomplete; in checked studies, under half of the missing clones stem from an unresolved V gene, and the remainder is unexplained. The V and J calls and the clone size are those of that table, but D and trimming were determined from the DNA. The sample table holds approximately 1.1 million clones, of which around 78% were seen once. The ten largest clones capture more than 0.45% of the sample.

Healthy HIV-negative adults with no recently reported acute infections or vaccinations were included as donors. Every donor was a Caucasian adult living in Nashville, Tennessee, USA. CD4+ T cells were enriched by magnetic negative selection, after which naive cells were positively selected on CD45RA and the negative fraction was taken as the memory subset. Blood was collected by leukapheresis, and PBMCs were isolated by Ficoll-Histopaque density gradient centrifugation and then cryopreserved in liquid nitrogen vapor phase. Purity and quantity of every magnetically sorted T cell population were checked by analytical flow cytometry. From each sorted fraction, genomic DNA was isolated and quantified by UV absorbance on a Nanodrop 2000c.

Recombination connected TRBV5-6 to TRBJ2-5; no D gene can be assigned with confidence. Source material: memory CD4+ T cells from PBMCs. The cell subset or site label here, explained by the study, means: CD45RA-negative fraction. The receptor was isolated from a young man in good health. Some clones in this sample may be carry-over from other donors' samples. The CDR3: CASSLEGRETQYF. The DNA reads TGTGCCAGCAGCTTGGAAGGCAGGGAGACCCAGTACTTC.